One sample yielded the 8 T cell receptor beta chains listed below, sequenced in a study of blood T cell repertoires in COVID-19 (dated by TCRdb to about 2020). Receptors were amplified or captured by the immunoSEQ multiplex PCR assay. TCRdb retrieved this table from immuneACCESS and kept in-frame rearrangements only. Not all clones are present; in checked studies, unresolved V genes account for under half, and no reason is known for the remainder. Recorded for this sample are some 200,000 clones; roughly nine tenths of them occurred a single time. 0.6% to 1% of the sample goes to the ten largest clones. Sequencing was carried out using peripheral blood. The receptors stem from a woman between 65 and 79 years old with acute or convalescent COVID-19.

This clone was counted between two and nine times. The rearrangement uses TRBV6-9 and TRBJ2-7; 7 nucleotides agree with TRBD2. Trimming cost V 11 bases and J 6 bases; bases outside gene matches: 7. The CDR3 is 11 residues long. The V gene's germline CDR1 is MNHGY and CDR2 SVAAGI. The CDR3, as DNA: TGTGCCTCCTGCGTAGCGGGCGAGCAGTACTTC. This codes for CASCVAGEQYF.

This rearrangement joins TRBV3-1 (or the pseudogene TRBV3-2) to TRBJ1-1, with 8 nucleotides matching TRBD1. CDR3 length equals 15 residues. The germline CDR1 and CDR2 sequences are LGHDT and YNNKEL (reference sequence). Trimming removed 2 bases from V and 7 bases from J; junction bases left unmatched: 9. Here the CDR3 reads CASSQPGTGVLEAFF. The CDR3 DNA sequence: TGTGCCAGCAGCCAACCCGGGACAGGAGTCCTTGAAGCTTTCTTT.

The chain uses TRBV11-2 and TRBJ2-3; TRBD1 is a possible D gene (5 bases). Germline loops: CDR1 SGHAT, CDR2 FQNNGV. CDR3 length: 15 residues. V was shortened by 5 bases and J by 1 base, with 13 bases between the two germline ends. This chain's CDR3 is CASSLVGARTDTQYF. In DNA form, the CDR3 reads TGTGCCAGCAGCCTGGTAGGGGCTCGCACAGATACGCAGTATTTT.

This chain links TRBV5-1 with TRBJ2-7; 8 bases match TRBD1. The CDR3 runs 15 residues. CDR1 and CDR2 from the germline V gene are SGHRS and YFSETQ. V lost 0 bases to trimming and J lost 3 bases; unmatched junction nucleotides: 5. The CDR3 is CASSLGPGGSYEQYF. CDR3 bases: TGCGCCAGCAGCTTGGGTCCAGGGGGCAGCTACGAGCAGTACTTC.

In its sample, this clone was seen a few times. The gene calls are TRBV18 and TRBJ2-3; 13 bases line up with TRBD2. The CDR3 loop spans 16 amino acids. Germline V gives CDR1 KGHSH, CDR2 LQKENI. The trim removed 2 bases at V and 5 bases at J, leaving 4 bases unmatched. CDR3 in amino acids: CASSPTSGRAGDTQYF. CDR3 DNA: TGTGCCAGCTCACCAACTAGCGGGAGGGCTGGAGATACGCAGTATTTT.

The gene calls are TRBV28 and TRBJ2-1; 9 bases are shared with TRBD2. CDR1 MDHEN and CDR2 SYDVKM come from the germline V gene. The CDR3 loop spans 13 amino acids. Losses at the gene ends were 5 bases for V and 9 bases for J; bases not matched to a gene: 5. CDR3 in DNA: TGTGCCAGCAGTACGCTAGCGGGAAGTGAGCAGTTCTTC. Translating gives CASSTLAGSEQFF.

The rearrangement uses TRBV19 and TRBJ2-3, with a weak D call TRBD1 (6 bases). V dropped 1 base and J dropped 1 base, with 9 bases sitting between them. CDR3 length: 15 residues. Germline V lookup: CDR1 LNHDA, CDR2 SQIVND (reference sequence). DNA of the CDR3: TGTGCCAGTAGTATAGGGGGACAACGCACAGATACGCAGTATTTT. This gives the protein CASSIGGQRTDTQYF.

There are a few counts of this clone. The CDR3 sequence: CASSPYARAEAFF. CDR3 in DNA: TGTGCCAGCAGCCCCTATGCGCGGGCTGAAGCTTTCTTT. The V call is TRBV11-2, the J call TRBJ1-1; D gene uncertain. Germline V lookup: CDR1 SGHAT, CDR2 FQNNGV. V lost 5 bases to trimming and J lost 6 bases, with 13 bases between them. This CDR3 has 13 amino acids.